This T cell receptor (beta chain) originates from a study of CD8 T cells in Susac syndrome. Germline V gives CDR1 SGHNT, CDR2 YYREEE (reference sequence). Between the trimmed V and J ends, which lost 6 bases and 2 bases, there was a span of 5 bases. This CDR3 is built from 12 residues. RNA, at about 0.45 to 1 ug, was reverse transcribed with random hexamers. In TCRdb, the immunoSEQ multiplex PCR reads were re-called with MiXCR into one record per CDR3 protein. The sample has roughly 110,000 distinct CDR3 sequences, approximately 93% seen once; the top ten hold around 0.41%. Material for sequencing was CD8+ T cells from PBMCs. This clonotype was sampled from a human donor with Susac syndrome. The V gene is TRBV5-4, the J gene TRBJ2-2; D is unclear. The CDR3 region has the DNA TGTGCCAGCACCACCAACACCGGGGAGCTGTTTTTT. Protein: CASTTNTGELFF.